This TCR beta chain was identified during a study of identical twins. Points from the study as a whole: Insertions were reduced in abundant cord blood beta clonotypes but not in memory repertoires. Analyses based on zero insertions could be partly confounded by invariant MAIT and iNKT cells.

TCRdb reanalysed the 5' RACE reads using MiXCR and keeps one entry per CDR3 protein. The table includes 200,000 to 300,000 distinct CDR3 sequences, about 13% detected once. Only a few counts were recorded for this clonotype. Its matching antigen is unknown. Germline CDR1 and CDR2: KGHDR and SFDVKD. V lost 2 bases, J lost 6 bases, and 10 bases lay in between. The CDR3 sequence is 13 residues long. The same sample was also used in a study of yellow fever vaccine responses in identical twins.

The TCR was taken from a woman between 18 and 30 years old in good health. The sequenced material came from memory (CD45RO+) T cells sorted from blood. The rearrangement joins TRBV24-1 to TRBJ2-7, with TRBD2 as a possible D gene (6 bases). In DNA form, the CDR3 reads TGTGCCACCAGTGATTCCAGGAGGGTCGAGCAGTACTTC. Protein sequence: CATSDSRRVEQYF.